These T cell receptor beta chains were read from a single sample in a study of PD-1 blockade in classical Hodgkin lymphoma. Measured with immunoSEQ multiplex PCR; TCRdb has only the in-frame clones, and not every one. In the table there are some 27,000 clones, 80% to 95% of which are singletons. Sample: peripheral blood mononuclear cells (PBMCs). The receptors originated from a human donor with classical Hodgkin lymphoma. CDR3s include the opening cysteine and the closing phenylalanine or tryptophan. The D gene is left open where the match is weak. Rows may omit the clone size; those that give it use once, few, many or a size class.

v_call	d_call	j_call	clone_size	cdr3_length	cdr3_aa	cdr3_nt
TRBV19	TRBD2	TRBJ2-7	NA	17	CASSKTSGRAPAYEQYF	TGTGCCAGTAGTAAGACTAGCGGGAGGGCGCCCGCCTACGAGCAGTACTTC
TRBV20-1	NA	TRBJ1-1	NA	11	CSARAEAEAFF	TGCAGTGCTAGAGCAGAGGCTGAAGCTTTCTTT
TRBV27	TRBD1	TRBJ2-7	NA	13	CASRDRGTHEQYF	TGTGCCAGCCGGGACAGGGGTACCCACGAGCAGTACTTC
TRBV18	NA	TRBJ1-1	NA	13	CASYLSSDTEAFF	TGTGCCAGCTACCTAAGTAGTGACACTGAAGCTTTCTTT
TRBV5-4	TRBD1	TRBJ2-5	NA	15	CASSSGTGDWETQYF	TGTGCCAGCAGCTCAGGGACAGGAGATTGGGAGACCCAGTACTTC
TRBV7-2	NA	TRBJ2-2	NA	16	CASSLMAGSNTGELFF	TGTGCCAGCAGCTTGATGGCGGGTTCGAACACCGGGGAGCTGTTTTTT
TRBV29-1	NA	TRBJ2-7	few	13	CSVKTDYSYEQYF	TGCAGCGTTAAGACAGATTACTCCTACGAGCAGTACTTC
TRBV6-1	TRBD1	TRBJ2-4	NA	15	CASSEDRGPKNIQYF	TGTGCCAGCAGTGAGGACAGGGGGCCCAAAAACATTCAGTACTTC
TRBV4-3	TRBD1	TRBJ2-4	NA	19	CASSQDWSLRDRGGNIQYF	TGCGCCAGCAGCCAAGATTGGAGTCTCCGGGACAGGGGGGGAAACATTCAGTACTTC
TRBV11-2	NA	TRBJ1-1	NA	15	CASSLGSGGETEAFF	TGTGCCAGCAGCTTAGGAAGCGGAGGGGAGACTGAAGCTTTCTTT
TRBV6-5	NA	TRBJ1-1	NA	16	CASSYSRGKGNTEAFF	TGTGCCAGCAGTTACTCGCGGGGGAAGGGGAACACTGAAGCTTTCTTT
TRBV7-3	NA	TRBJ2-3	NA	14	CASWIAAGTDTQYF	TGTGCCAGCTGGATAGCGGCGGGCACAGATACGCAGTATTTT
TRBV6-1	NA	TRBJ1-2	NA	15	CASSRDLEANYGYTF	TGTGCCAGCAGCCGGGACTTAGAAGCTAACTATGGCTACACCTTC
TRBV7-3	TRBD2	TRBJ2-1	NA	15	CASSRLAGGYNEQFF	TGTGCCAGCAGCCGACTAGCGGGGGGCTACAATGAGCAGTTCTTC
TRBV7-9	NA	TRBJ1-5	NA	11	CASSSGGAQHF	TGTGCCAGCAGCTCCGGTGGGGCCCAGCATTTT
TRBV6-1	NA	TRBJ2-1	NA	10	CASSELPQFF	TGTGCCAGCAGTGAGCTCCCTCAGTTCTTC
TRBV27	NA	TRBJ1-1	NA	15	CASSFGGVLNTEAFF	TGTGCCAGCAGTTTTGGCGGGGTTCTGAACACTGAAGCTTTCTTT
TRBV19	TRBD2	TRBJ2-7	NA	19	CASSSRGGVGSGRSYEQYF	TGTGCCAGTAGTTCCAGGGGGGGCGTTGGGAGCGGGAGGTCGTACGAGCAGTACTTC
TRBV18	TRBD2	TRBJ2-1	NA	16	CASSPPRAGVVNEQFF	TGTGCCAGCTCACCACCGAGAGCGGGAGTGGTGAATGAGCAGTTCTTC
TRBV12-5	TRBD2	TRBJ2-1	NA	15	CASGPPSGDYNEQFF	TGTGCTAGTGGTCCTCCTAGCGGGGACTACAATGAGCAGTTCTTC
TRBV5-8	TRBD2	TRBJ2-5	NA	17	CASRLGLAGGSVETQYF	TGTGCCAGCAGACTTGGACTAGCGGGAGGAAGCGTCGAGACCCAGTACTTC
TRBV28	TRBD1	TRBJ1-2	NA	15	CASSTNRGVGDGYTF	TGTGCCAGCAGTACCAACAGGGGAGTGGGGGATGGCTACACCTTC
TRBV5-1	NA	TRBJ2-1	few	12	CASSLTHNEQFF	TGCGCCAGCAGCTTGACCCACAATGAGCAGTTCTTC
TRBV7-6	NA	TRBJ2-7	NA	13	CASSLAGGGEQYF	TGTGCCAGCAGCTTAGCAGGGGGAGGTGAGCAGTACTTC
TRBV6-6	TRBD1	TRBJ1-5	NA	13	CASRKGAGQPQHF	TGTGCCAGCAGAAAGGGGGCCGGACAGCCCCAGCATTTT
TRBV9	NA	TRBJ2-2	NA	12	CASSVWSGELFF	TGTGCCAGCAGCGTATGGAGCGGGGAGCTGTTTTTT
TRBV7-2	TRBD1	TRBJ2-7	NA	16	CASSATGTGPFYEQYF	TGTGCCAGCAGCGCGACCGGGACAGGGCCTTTCTACGAGCAGTACTTC
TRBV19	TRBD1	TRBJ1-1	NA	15	CASRSGTGRNTEAFF	TGTGCCAGTAGATCCGGGACAGGCCGGAACACTGAAGCTTTCTTT
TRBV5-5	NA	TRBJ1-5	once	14	CASSYVSGNQPQHF	TGTGCCAGCAGCTATGTATCTGGGAATCAGCCCCAGCATTTT
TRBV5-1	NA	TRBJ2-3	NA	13	CASKPGPTDTQYF	TGCGCCAGCAAGCCGGGCCCCACAGATACGCAGTATTTT
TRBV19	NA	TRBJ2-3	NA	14	CASSQGPNTDTQYF	TGTGCCAGTAGCCAGGGGCCAAACACAGATACGCAGTATTTT
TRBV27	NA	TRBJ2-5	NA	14	CASRQDLEKETQYF	TGTGCCAGCAGACAGGACCTGGAGAAAGAGACCCAGTACTTC
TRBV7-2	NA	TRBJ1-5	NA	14	CASSLDGYNQPQHF	TGTGCCAGCAGCTTAGACGGATACAATCAGCCCCAGCATTTT
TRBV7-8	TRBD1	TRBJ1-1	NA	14	CASSLGQGNTEAFF	TGTGCCAGCAGCCTGGGACAGGGGAACACTGAAGCTTTCTTT
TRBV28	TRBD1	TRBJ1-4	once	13	CASSSGQDEKLFF	TGTGCCAGCAGTTCCGGACAGGATGAAAAACTGTTTTTT
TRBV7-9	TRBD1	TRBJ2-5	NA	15	CASSWDSLEKETQYF	TGTGCCAGCAGCTGGGACAGTCTAGAAAAAGAGACCCAGTACTTC
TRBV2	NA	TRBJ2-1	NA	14	CASSARPGSGEQFF	TGTGCCAGCAGCGCCCGTCCAGGGAGCGGTGAGCAGTTCTTC
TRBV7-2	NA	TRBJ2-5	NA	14	CASSSGSTPETQYF	TGTGCCAGCAGCTCCGGGTCGACCCCCGAGACCCAGTACTTC
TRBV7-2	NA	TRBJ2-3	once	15	CASSLSSGQTDTQYF	TGTGCCAGCAGCTTAAGTTCAGGGCAAACAGATACGCAGTATTTT
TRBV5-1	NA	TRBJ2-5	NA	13	CASSLRDTETQYF	TGCGCCAGCAGCTTGAGGGACACAGAGACCCAGTACTTC
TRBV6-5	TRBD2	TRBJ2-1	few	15	CASTPTSGSYNEQFF	TGTGCCAGCACCCCGACTAGCGGATCGTACAATGAGCAGTTCTTC
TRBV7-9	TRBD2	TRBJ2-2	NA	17	CASSRQPLAVNTGELFF	TGTGCCAGCAGCCGACAACCACTAGCGGTTAACACCGGGGAGCTGTTTTTT
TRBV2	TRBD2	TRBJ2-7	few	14	CASVSGIDSYEQYF	TGTGCCAGTGTTAGCGGGATTGACTCCTACGAGCAGTACTTC
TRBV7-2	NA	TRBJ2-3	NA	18	CASSLGVLAPKRTDTQYF	TGTGCCAGCAGCTTAGGGGTGTTAGCCCCTAAGCGCACAGATACGCAGTATTTT